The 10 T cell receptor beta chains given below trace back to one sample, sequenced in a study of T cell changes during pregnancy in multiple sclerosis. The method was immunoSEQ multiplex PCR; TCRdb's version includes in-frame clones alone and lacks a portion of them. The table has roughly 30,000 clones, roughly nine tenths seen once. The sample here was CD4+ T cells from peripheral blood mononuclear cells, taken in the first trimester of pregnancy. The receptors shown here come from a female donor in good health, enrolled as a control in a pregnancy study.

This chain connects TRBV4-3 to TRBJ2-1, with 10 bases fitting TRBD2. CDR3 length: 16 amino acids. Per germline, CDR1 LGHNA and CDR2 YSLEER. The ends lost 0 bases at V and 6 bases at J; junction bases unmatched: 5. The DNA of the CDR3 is TGCGCCAGCAGCCAAGAAGGTAGCGGGAGGCTCAATGAGCAGTTCTTC. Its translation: CASSQEGSGRLNEQFF.

CDR3 loop: CASSETGATYNEQFF. In nucleotides, the CDR3 is TGTGCCAGCAGCGAAACAGGGGCCACCTACAATGAGCAGTTCTTC. V is TRBV6-1 and J is TRBJ2-1; 7 bases map to TRBD1. CDR3 length: 15 amino acids. J was trimmed by 2 bases and V by 6 bases; bases with no gene match: 7. CDR1 MNHNS and CDR2 SASEGT come from the germline V gene.

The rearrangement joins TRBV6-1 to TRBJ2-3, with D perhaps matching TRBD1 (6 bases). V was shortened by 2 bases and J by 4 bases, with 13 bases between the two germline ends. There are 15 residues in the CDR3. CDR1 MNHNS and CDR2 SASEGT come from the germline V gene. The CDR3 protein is CASSERGSGPDTQYF. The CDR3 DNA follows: TGTGCCAGCAGTGAAAGGGGGTCAGGGCCAGATACGCAGTATTTT.

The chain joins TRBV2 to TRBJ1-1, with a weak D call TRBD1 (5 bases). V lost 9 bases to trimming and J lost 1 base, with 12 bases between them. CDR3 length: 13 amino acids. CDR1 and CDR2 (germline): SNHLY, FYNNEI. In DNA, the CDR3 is TGTGCCAGTGGAACCCAGGGGAACACTGAAGCTTTCTTT. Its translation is CASGTQGNTEAFF.

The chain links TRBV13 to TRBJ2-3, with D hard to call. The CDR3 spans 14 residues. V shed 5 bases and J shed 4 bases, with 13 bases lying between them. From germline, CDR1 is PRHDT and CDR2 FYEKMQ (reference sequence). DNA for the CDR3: TGTGCCAGCAGCCGGAGCCGGATGGCAGATACGCAGTATTTT. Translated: CASSRSRMADTQYF.

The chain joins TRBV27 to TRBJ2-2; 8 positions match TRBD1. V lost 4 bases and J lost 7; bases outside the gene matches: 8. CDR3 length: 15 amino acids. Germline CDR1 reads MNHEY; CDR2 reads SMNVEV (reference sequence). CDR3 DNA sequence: TGTGCCAGCAGTTCCCTACAGGGGGTGGTCGGGGAGCTGTTTTTT. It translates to CASSSLQGVVGELFF.

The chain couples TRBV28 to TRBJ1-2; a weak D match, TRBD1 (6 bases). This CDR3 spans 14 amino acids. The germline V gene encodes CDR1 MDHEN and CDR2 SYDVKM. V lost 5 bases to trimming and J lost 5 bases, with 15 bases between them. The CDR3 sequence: CASSEDPRGYGYTF. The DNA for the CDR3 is TGTGCCAGCAGTGAAGACCCTAGGGGGTATGGCTACACCTTC.

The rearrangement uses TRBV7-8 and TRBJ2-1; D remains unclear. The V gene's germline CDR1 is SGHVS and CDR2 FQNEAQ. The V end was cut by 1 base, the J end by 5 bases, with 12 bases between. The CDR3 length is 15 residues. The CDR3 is CASSLDPGAHNEQFF. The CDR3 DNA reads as TGTGCCAGCAGCTTAGATCCCGGAGCGCACAATGAGCAGTTCTTC.

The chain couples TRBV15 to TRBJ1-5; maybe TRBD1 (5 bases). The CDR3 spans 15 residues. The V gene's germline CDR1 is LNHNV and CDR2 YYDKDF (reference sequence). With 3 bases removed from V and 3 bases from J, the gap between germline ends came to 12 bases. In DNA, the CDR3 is TGTGCCACCAGCAGGACAGACTCAGTCAATCAGCCCCAGCATTTT. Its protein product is CATSRTDSVNQPQHF.

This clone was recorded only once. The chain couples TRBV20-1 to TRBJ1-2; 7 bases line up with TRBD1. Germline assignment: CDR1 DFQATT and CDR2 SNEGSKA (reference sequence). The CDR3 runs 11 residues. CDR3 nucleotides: TGCAGGCCGGGACAGAGCTATGGCTACACCTTC. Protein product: CRPGQSYGYTF.